The T cell receptor beta chain under discussion was sequenced for a study of T cell changes during pregnancy in multiple sclerosis. This clone came up once. The V end was cut by 1 base, the J end by 0 bases, with 13 bases between. The CDR3 is 17 residues long. In germline, CDR1 is SQVTM, CDR2 ANQGSEA. Sequencing used immunoSEQ multiplex PCR; TCRdb keeps in-frame clones, though not all of them. The sample has nearly 110,000 clones; 92% are singletons. The source material was peripheral blood, sampled after pregnancy. The rearrangement uses TRBV29-1 and TRBJ2-6, with D perhaps matching TRBD2 (6 bases). This TCR was recovered from a female donor with multiple sclerosis, enrolled in a pregnancy study. The CDR3 DNA sequence: TGCAGCGTTGAAGGCAGGGACTTCGGCTCTGGGGCCAACGTCCTGACTTTC. It translates to CSVEGRDFGSGANVLTF.